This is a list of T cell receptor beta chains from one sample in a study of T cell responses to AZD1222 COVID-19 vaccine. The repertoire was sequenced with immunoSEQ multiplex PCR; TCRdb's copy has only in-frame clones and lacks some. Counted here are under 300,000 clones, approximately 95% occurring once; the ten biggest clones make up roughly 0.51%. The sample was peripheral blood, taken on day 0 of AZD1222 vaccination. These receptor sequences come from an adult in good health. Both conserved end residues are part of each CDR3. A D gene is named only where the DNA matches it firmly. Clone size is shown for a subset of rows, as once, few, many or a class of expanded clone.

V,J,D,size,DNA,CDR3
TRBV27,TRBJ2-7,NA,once,TGTGCCAGCAGTTTCCACTACGCATACGAGCAGTACTTC,CASSFHYAYEQYF
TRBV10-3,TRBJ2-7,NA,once,TGTGCCATCAGTGGGGGTTTCACTCCCAACCGCTACGAGCAGTACTTC,CAISGGFTPNRYEQYF
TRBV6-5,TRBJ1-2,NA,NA,TGTGCCAGCACCTCTGGCGTGCCTAACTATGGCTACACCTTC,CASTSGVPNYGYTF
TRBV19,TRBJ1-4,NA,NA,TGTGCCAGTAGTGAACGAAGGTTGAATGAAAAACTGTTTTTT,CASSERRLNEKLFF
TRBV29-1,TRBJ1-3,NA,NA,TGCAGCGTTGCCGTACAGGAGTCTGGAAACACCATATATTTT,CSVAVQESGNTIYF
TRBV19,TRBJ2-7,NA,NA,TGTGCCAGTAGTATAGACACCATGACAGGAAACTACGAGCAGTACTTC,CASSIDTMTGNYEQYF
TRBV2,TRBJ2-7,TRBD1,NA,TGTGCCAGCAGTGCCTTAGGGGGCCTGAGCTCCTACGAGCAGTACTTC,CASSALGGLSSYEQYF
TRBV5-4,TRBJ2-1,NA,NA,TGTGCCAGCAGCCCTAGGGTTTCTAGCTCCTACAATGAGCAGTTCTTC,CASSPRVSSSYNEQFF
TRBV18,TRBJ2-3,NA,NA,TGTGCCAGCTCACCAGGACAGCCAGATACGCAGTATTTT,CASSPGQPDTQYF
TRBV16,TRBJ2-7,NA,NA,TGTGCCAGCAGCCAATTTCAGAACGAGCAGTACTTC,CASSQFQNEQYF
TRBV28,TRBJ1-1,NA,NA,TGTGCCAGCAGTTCGGAGCTTGGGGGGGCGGCTTTCTTT,CASSSELGGAAFF
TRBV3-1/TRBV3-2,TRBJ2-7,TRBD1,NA,TGTGCCAGCAGCCTTGGGACAGCTTACGAGCAGTACTTC,CASSLGTAYEQYF
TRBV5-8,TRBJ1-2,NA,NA,TGTGCCAGCAGCTTGATGACAGGTGCTAACTATGGCTACACCTTC,CASSLMTGANYGYTF
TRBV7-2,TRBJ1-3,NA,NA,TGTGCCAGCAGCTTCTGGGAGACTGGAAACACCATATATTTT,CASSFWETGNTIYF
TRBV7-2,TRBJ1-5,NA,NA,TGTGCCAGCAGCCCCGGCCAGGCCAGCAATCAGCCCCAGCATTTT,CASSPGQASNQPQHF
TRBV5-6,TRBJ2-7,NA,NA,TGTGCCAGCACCCGGGGCGCCCTTTACTCCTACGAGCAGTACTTC,CASTRGALYSYEQYF
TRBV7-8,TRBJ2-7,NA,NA,TGTGCCAGCAGCCAAGTTGGGAAACAAGGGACCTACGAGCAGTACTTC,CASSQVGKQGTYEQYF
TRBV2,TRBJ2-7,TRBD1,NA,TGTGCCAGCAGTGTGGGGGGGACAGGGGTCTACGAGCAGTACTTC,CASSVGGTGVYEQYF
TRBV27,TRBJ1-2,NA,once,TGTGCCAGCAGTTTAAAGGGTTATGGCTACACCTTC,CASSLKGYGYTF
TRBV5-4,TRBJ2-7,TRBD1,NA,TGTGCCAGCAGCCTGACAGGGGGGGTCGAGCAGTACTTC,CASSLTGGVEQYF
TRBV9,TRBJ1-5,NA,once,TGTGCCAGCAGCAACTTAAATCAGCCCCAGCATTTT,CASSNLNQPQHF
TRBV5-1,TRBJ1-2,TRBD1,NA,TGCGCCAGCAGGGAGACAGGGGGCTATGGCTACACCTTC,CASRETGGYGYTF
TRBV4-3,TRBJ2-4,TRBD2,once,TGCGCCAGCAGCCAAGAGTGGCGAAGAGCGGGAGGGCCGCACACCCTCCTAAACATTCAGTACTTC,CASSQEWRRAGGPHTLLNIQYF
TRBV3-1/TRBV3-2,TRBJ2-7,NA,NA,TGTGCCAGCAGCCAAGTTAACGACGAGCAGTACTTC,CASSQVNDEQYF
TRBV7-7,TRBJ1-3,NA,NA,TGTGCTAGCAGCTTAGACTCGGGTACCACCATATATTTT,CASSLDSGTTIYF
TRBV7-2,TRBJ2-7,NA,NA,TGTGCCAGCAGCCCGACAGGCCTCTCCTACGAGCAGTACTTC,CASSPTGLSYEQYF
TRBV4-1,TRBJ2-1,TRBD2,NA,TGCGCCAGCAGCCATGAAGCGGGGGCCGCCTACAATGAGCAGTTCTTC,CASSHEAGAAYNEQFF
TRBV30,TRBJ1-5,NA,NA,TGTGCCTGGAGTGTACTCTTCAATCAGCCCCAGCATTTT,CAWSVLFNQPQHF
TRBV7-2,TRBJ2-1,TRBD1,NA,TGTGCCAGCAGCTCCGTGGGACAGTTCAATGAGCAGTTCTTC,CASSSVGQFNEQFF
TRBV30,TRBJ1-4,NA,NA,TGTGCCTGGAGTGTTGAACAGATACTGTTTTTT,CAWSVEQILFF
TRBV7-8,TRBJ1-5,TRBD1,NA,TGTGCCAGCAGCCCGGGGACAGGGTCCGGTCAGCCCCAGCATTTT,CASSPGTGSGQPQHF
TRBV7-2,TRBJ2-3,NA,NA,TGTGCCAGCAGCTTAGATTTACCAGATACAGATACGCAGTATTTT,CASSLDLPDTDTQYF
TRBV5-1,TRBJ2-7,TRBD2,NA,TGCGCCAGCAGCGAGCGGGACCCCTCCTTTTGGGAGCAGTACTTC,CASSERDPSFWEQYF
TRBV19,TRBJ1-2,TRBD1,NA,TGTGCCAGTAGTCCCGACAGGGGTCGTTATGGCTACACCTTC,CASSPDRGRYGYTF
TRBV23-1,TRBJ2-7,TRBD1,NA,TGCGCCAGCAGTCAATCGGGGACAGGGATCTCCTACGAGCAGTACTTC,CASSQSGTGISYEQYF
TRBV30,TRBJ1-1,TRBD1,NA,TGTGCCTGGACCCCCCTCCGGGACAGGGCGATCATTGAAGCTTTCTTT,CAWTPLRDRAIIEAFF
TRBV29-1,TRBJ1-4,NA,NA,TGCAGCGTCGCCCTCCGGGGTGAAAAACTGTTTTTT,CSVALRGEKLFF
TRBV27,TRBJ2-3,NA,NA,TGTGCCAGCAGTTCACTGCCGGTGGGTACGCAGTATTTT,CASSSLPVGTQYF
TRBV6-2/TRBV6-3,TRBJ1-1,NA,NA,TGTGCCAGCAGTTACTCGGTAGGGTATCAAGCTTTCTTT,CASSYSVGYQAFF
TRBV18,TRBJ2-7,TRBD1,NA,TGTGCCAGCTCGGCCGGGACAGGGGGTGGCAACGAGCAGTACTTC,CASSAGTGGGNEQYF
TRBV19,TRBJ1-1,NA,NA,TGTGCCAGTAGACGACAGCCGAACACTGAAGCTTTCTTT,CASRRQPNTEAFF
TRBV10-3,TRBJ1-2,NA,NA,TGTGCCATCAGCACCGACATCTATGGCTACACCTTC,CAISTDIYGYTF
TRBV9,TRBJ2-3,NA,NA,TGTGCCAGCAGCCCCAGACAGAAAACAGATACGCAGTATTTT,CASSPRQKTDTQYF
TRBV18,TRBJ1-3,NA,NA,TGTGCCAGCTCACCGACAGGCCCGCTCTCTGGAAACACCATATATTTT,CASSPTGPLSGNTIYF
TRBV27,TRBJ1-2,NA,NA,TGTGCCAGCAGTTTTTCGGGGTCTGACCCCGTCTATGGCTACACCTTC,CASSFSGSDPVYGYTF
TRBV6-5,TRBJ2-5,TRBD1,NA,TGTGCCAGCAGCGACAGGGGGGAGACCCAGTACTTC,CASSDRGETQYF
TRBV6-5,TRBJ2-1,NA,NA,TGTGCCAGCAGTTATCAGCCTAGCGAAGCCTACAATGAGCAGTTCTTC,CASSYQPSEAYNEQFF
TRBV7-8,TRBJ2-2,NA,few,TGTGCCAGCAGCGCCTCAGGTATTGGGGCGAAGCTGTTTTTT,CASSASGIGAKLFF
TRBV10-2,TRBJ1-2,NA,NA,TGCGCCACTATCTCCCCTGTGAGGAATCATGGCTACACCTTC,CATISPVRNHGYTF
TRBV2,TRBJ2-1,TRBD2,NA,TGTGCCAGCAGTGGGGCGGGAGCCCACAATGAGCAGTTCTTC,CASSGAGAHNEQFF
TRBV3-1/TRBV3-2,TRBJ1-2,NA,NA,TGTGCCAGCAGCCTCGGAATGCTGGGCTATGGCTACACCTTC,CASSLGMLGYGYTF
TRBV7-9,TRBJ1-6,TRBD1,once,TGTGCCAGCAGCCCTGGACAGGGGTACTTTAATTCACCCCTCCACTTT,CASSPGQGYFNSPLHF
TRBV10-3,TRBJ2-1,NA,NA,TGTGCCATCAGCGAGTTAAATGAGCAGTTCTTC,CAISELNEQFF
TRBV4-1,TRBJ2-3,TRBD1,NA,TGCGCCAGCAGCCAAGAGGACAGGGGGGATACGCAGTATTTT,CASSQEDRGDTQYF
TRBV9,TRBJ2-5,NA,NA,TGTGCCAGCAGCGTAGGGGGGACCCAGTACTTC,CASSVGGTQYF
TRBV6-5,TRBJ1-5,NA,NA,TGTGCCAGCAGGCGCCGACCGGACGGGAGGCCCCAGCATTTT,CASRRRPDGRPQHF
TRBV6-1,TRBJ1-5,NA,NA,TGTGCCAGCAGTGAAGCGCACAGGAGAAATAGCAATCAGCCCCAGCATTTT,CASSEAHRRNSNQPQHF
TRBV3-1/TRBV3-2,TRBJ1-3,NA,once,TGTGCCAGCAGCCCCTCAGGGGTAGGGAACACCATATATTTT,CASSPSGVGNTIYF
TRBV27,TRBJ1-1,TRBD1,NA,TGTGCCAGCAGTTTTTCCGGGACAGCGAACACTGAAGCTTTCTTT,CASSFSGTANTEAFF